Listed below are T cell receptor beta chains from one sample, sequenced in a study of T-cell memory formation after mild COVID-19. TCRdb reprocessed the 5' RACE reads via MiXCR and lists one record per CDR3 protein. The profile covers approximately 300,000 distinct CDR3 sequences, with less than 9.5% appearing a single time and 20% to 25% taken by the ten largest. Material: PBMCs or a T cell subset sorted from them (not recorded which). These receptor sequences come from a man between 18 and 29 years old who had mild COVID-19 (a few samples of this study predate the infection). Cell type and time point are not known. The CDR3 runs from the conserved cysteine through the conserved F or W.

CASSSKRLETQYF TRBV12-3/TRBV12-4
CASSERGQRSGELFF TRBV6-1
CASSHTGKNQPQHF TRBV4-1
CASSEAPRGEAFF TRBV6-1
CASSPGAMATDTQYF TRBV5-1
CASSQRIGIGDRAYEQYF TRBV7-6
CASSIDSTGTEQFF TRBV19
CSAGAGTSAPDTQYF TRBV20-1
CATSDQGTRANTGELFF TRBV24-1
CASSWTVITGELFF TRBV6-5
CSARRSGTAYSGYTF TRBV20-1
CSANGGGPDTQYF TRBV20-1
CASLSRVNTGELFF TRBV12-3/TRBV12-4
CASSIAVQTSGTDTQYF TRBV19
CASSQRRPGTGTNSPLHF TRBV4-3
CASSPDRRNTEAFF TRBV6-5
CASSPGQGRGNEQFF TRBV7-2
CASRGTSRDTQYF TRBV7-9
CASSSISGTSGHTDEQFF TRBV7-3
CASSAGTLQGQPQHF TRBV7-6
CASTPRQGNTEAFF TRBV12-3/TRBV12-4
CASGRGSGETQYF TRBV7-3
CATTRIKSGLESNQTQHF TRBV15
CASSYSRVGNTGELFF TRBV6-5
CASTSYNSPLHF TRBV12-3/TRBV12-4
CASSLHGYSPLHF TRBV7-6
CASVRSVVDEQYF TRBV6-2/TRBV6-3
CASSLNGGDEQFF TRBV7-3
CASSAGLAGGNNEQFF TRBV7-8
CSGTIRGYGYTF TRBV29-1
CASRLGYEQYF TRBV7-2
CASSLRIMARVNEQYF TRBV27
CASSEGGLQPQHF TRBV10-2
CASQRTGSSYEQYF TRBV6-5
CASHRTGGQYGQYF TRBV2